This T cell receptor beta chain was sequenced for a study of blood T cell repertoires in COVID-19. Original processing methods: From reference gene primer amplification, estimates of nucleated cell counts were derived. This table comes from immunoSEQ multiplex PCR, and its TCRdb copy is limited to in-frame clones, with some not included. V, J and clone size are those of that table, while D and trimming were read from the DNA. In the table there are over 150,000 clones, 82% of which are singletons. Participant ages covered roughly 18 to 89 years across about 22 US areas. The germline gives CDR1 SGHVS, CDR2 FQNEAQ. There are 16 residues in the CDR3. Trimming took off 2 bases at V and 2 bases at J, with 12 bases between the two ends.

The TCR was taken from a middle-aged man who had recovered from COVID-19. The gene calls are TRBV7-8 and TRBJ2-2; TRBD1 is a possible D gene (6 bases). Source material: PBMCs or T cells enriched from blood (not recorded which). Here the CDR3 DNA reads TGTGCCAGCAGCTTAATGGGGGCGAAAAACACCGGGGAGCTGTTTTTT. Its protein is CASSLMGAKNTGELFF.